The 3 T cell receptor beta chains reported below all come from one sample, sequenced in a study of T cell repertoires in cytomegalovirus infection. The antigens of these receptors remain unknown. A single record per CDR3 protein comes from TCRdb applying MiXCR to the reads. This table holds 600,000 to 700,000 distinct CDR3 sequences, around a third found once. The source was cultured PBMCs, collected from culture after CMV antigen stimulation. The receptors shown here come from a human donor in good health (CMV status not recorded). Some clones in this sample may be carry-over from other donors' samples.

V usage is TRBV6-1 and J usage is TRBJ1-5; D not resolved. The CDR3 consists of 12 residues. V lost 10 bases and J 6 bases, leaving 13 bases between the germline ends. Germline CDR1 reads MNHNS; CDR2 reads SASEGT. The CDR3 sequence is CAIGYGRQPQHF. As DNA, the CDR3 is TGTGCCATAGGGTACGGACGTCAGCCCCAGCATTTT.

The J gene is TRBJ2-3, the V gene TRBV11-2; no firm D call. Germline CDR1 SGHAT, CDR2 FQNNGV. The CDR3 covers 13 residues. The ends were cut back, 2 bases at V and 5 bases at J, with 8 bases in the middle. CDR3 bases: TGTGCCAGCAGCTTAAGTCCGCGAGATACGCAGTATTTT. Translation: CASSLSPRDTQYF. Full variable domain (missing parts from reference TRBV11-2 and TRBJ2-3): EAGVAQSPRYKIIEKRQSVAFWCNPISGHATLYWYQQILGQGPKLLIQFQNNGVVDDSQLPKDRFSAERLKGVDSTLKIQPAKLEDSAVYLCASSLSPRDTQYFGPGTRLTVL.

The V and J genes are TRBV20-1 and TRBJ2-4, with D unresolved. The CDR3 is made up of 14 amino acids. In germline, CDR1 is DFQATT, CDR2 SNEGSKA (reference sequence). V lost 3 bases, J lost 8 bases, and 17 bases lay in between. The CDR3, as DNA: TGCAGTGCTAGGGTGGCACTCCCCCCCTACATTCAGTACTTC. This gives the protein CSARVALPPYIQYF.